Sequencing of this T cell receptor beta chain was carried out in a study of T-cell memory formation after mild COVID-19. Study at large: Most TCR clusters belonged to a single donor. Notes on the study in general: SARS-CoV-2 specificity was not confirmed for second-wave clones peaking on day 37. Pre-infection memory held some responding clones, suggesting pre-existing cross-reactive T cells responded.

Germline V lookup: CDR1 SGHAT, CDR2 FQNNGV. Trimming cost V 3 bases and J 5 bases, with 11 bases left between them. The CDR3 extends over 14 amino acids. This clonotype came up a few times. Antigen specificity is unknown. Constant-segment primers and 5'RACE yielded cDNA libraries for TCR alpha and TCR beta, each carrying sample barcodes and UMIs. TCRdb ran MiXCR on the 5' RACE reads and lists one entry per CDR3 protein. Of about 110,000 distinct CDR3 sequences in the sample, 22% were seen once. Sequencing was performed on PBMCs or a T cell subset sorted from them (not recorded which). The V and J genes are TRBV11-2 and TRBJ2-1, with D hard to call. The source is a man aged 18 to 29 who had mild COVID-19 (a few samples of this study predate the infection). Cell type and time point are not known. As DNA, the CDR3 is TGTGCCAGCAGCTTTTCAGGAGTAAACAATGAGCAGTTCTTC. This encodes CASSFSGVNNEQFF.